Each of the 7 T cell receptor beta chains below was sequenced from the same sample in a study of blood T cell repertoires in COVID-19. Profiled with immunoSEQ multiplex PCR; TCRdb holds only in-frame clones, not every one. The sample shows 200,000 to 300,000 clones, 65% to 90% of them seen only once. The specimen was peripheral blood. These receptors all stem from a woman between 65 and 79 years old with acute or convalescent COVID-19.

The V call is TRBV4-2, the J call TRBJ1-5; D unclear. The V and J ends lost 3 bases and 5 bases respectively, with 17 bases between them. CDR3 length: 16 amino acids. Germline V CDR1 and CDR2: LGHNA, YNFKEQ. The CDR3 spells CASSQGDTREYQPQHF. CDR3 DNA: TGTGCCAGCAGCCAGGGTGACACGAGGGAATATCAGCCCCAGCATTTT.

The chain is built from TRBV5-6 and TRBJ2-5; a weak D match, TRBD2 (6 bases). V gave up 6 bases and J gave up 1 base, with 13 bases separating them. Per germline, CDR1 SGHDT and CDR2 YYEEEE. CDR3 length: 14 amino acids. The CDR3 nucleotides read TGTGCCAGCACCAAAGGAGGGCTCCAAGAGACCCAGTACTTC. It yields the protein CASTKGGLQETQYF.

The CDR3, as DNA: TGTGCCAGCAGTCCGCGCAACAGGGGATCGCACACCTTC. Translating gives CASSPRNRGSHTF. The chain employs TRBV27 and TRBJ1-2; 7 bases line up with TRBD1. Looked up from germline, CDR1 is MNHEY and CDR2 is SMNVEV (reference sequence). The CDR3 is made up of 13 amino acids. The junction had 12 bases not matched to a gene; V was cut back by 5 bases and J by 12 bases.

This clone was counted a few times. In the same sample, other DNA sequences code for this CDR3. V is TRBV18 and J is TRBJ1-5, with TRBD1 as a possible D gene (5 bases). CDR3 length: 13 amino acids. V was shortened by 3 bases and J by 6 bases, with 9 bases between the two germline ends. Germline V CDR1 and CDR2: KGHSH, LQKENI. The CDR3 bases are TGTGCCAGCTCACCCGGGCAGGGTCAGCCCCAGCATTTT. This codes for CASSPGQGQPQHF.

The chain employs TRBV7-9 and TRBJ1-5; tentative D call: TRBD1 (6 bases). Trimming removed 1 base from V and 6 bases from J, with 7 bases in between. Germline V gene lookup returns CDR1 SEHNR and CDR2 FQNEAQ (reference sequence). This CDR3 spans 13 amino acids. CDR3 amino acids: CASSLVGAQPQHF. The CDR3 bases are TGTGCCAGCAGCTTAGTGGGGGCTCAGCCCCAGCATTTT.

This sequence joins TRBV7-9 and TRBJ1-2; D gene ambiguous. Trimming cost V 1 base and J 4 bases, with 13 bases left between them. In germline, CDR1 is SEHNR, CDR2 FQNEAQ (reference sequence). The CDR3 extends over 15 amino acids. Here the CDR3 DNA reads TGTGCCAGCAGCTTAGTTGCTCCACTCTCCTATGGCTACACCTTC. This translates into CASSLVAPLSYGYTF.

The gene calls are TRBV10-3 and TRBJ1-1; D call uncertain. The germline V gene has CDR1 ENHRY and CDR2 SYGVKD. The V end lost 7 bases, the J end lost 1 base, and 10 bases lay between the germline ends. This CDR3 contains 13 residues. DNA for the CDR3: TGTGCCATCATGGAGGACGCGAACACTGAAGCTTTCTTT. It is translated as CAIMEDANTEAFF.